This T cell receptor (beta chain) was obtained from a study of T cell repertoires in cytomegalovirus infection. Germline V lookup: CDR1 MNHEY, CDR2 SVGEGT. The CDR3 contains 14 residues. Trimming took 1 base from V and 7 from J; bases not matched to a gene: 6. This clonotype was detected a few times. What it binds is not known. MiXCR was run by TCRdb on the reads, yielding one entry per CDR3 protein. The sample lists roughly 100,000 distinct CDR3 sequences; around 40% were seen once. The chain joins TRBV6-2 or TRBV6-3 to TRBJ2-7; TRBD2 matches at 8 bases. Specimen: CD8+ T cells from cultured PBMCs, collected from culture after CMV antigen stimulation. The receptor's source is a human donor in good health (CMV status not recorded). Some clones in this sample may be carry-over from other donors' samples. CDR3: CASSYLAGTREQYF. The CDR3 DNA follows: TGTGCCAGCAGTTACTTAGCGGGGACGAGGGAGCAGTACTTC.